Listed here are 24 T cell receptor beta chains from one sample, sequenced in a study of T cell repertoires in cytomegalovirus infection. Each CDR3 protein gets one entry after TCRdb re-called the reads with MiXCR. The data show about 700,000 distinct CDR3 sequences, 30% to 40% seen once. These receptors' targets are unknown. The sample was cultured PBMCs, taken from culture after CMV antigen stimulation. All receptors derive from a human donor in good health (CMV status not recorded). Some clones in this sample may be carry-over from other donors' samples.

The rearrangement joins TRBV10-2 to TRBJ1-1; D uncertain. Germline values: CDR1 WSHSY, CDR2 SAAADI. This CDR3 has 15 residues. Trimming pared 2 bases from V and 0 bases from J, leaving 10 bases between. The CDR3 region has the DNA TGCGCCAGCAGTGAGAACGGAGGGCTGAACACTGAAGCTTTCTTT. It is translated as CASSENGGLNTEAFF.

The V gene is TRBV20-1, the J gene TRBJ1-3; D may be TRBD1 (6 bases). Germline CDR1 DFQATT, CDR2 SNEGSKA (reference sequence). The length of the CDR3 is 15 residues. V dropped 3 bases and J dropped 3 bases, with 15 bases sitting between them. CDR3 in amino acids: CSASSTGPIGNTIYF. In nucleotides, the CDR3 is TGCAGTGCTAGTTCCACAGGGCCTATTGGAAACACCATATATTTT.

This clonotype was counted a few times. The chain uses TRBV20-1 and TRBJ2-3; 12 bases line up with TRBD2. The CDR3 is 15 amino acids. Trimming cost V 1 base and J 6 bases; bases outside gene matches: 5. Germline V lookup: CDR1 DFQATT, CDR2 SNEGSKA (reference sequence). CDR3 amino acids: CSARGLAGDRDTQYF. CDR3 coding DNA: TGCAGTGCTAGAGGACTAGCGGGGGACCGGGATACGCAGTATTTT.

This clonotype has a single count. This may come from a read error, since a much larger clone is one base off. The chain carries TRBV7-2 and TRBJ2-7; a weak D match, TRBD2 (6 bases). This CDR3 region has 12 residues. The germline gives CDR1 SGHTA, CDR2 FQGNSA. The V end was cut by 4 bases, the J end by 4 bases, with 8 bases between. CDR3 amino acids: CASSSGEYEQYF. As DNA, the CDR3 is TGTGCCAGCAGCTCGGGAGAATACGAGCAGTACTTC.

The chain is built from TRBV6-5 and TRBJ2-1; D possibly corresponds to TRBD2 (5 bases). Germline CDR1 is MNHEY and CDR2 is SVGAGI. The V end lost 2 bases, the J end lost 6 bases, and 8 bases lay between the germline ends. The CDR3 runs 13 residues. The CDR3 coding sequence is TGTGCCAGCAGTTACCCGGGGTCCAATGAGCAGTTCTTC. Residues: CASSYPGSNEQFF.

This clonotype was seen a few times. The V call is TRBV11-2, the J call TRBJ2-3; TRBD1 matches at 12 bases. The CDR3 spans 15 residues. Germline values: CDR1 SGHAT, CDR2 FQNNGV. The V gene end was trimmed by 3 bases and the J gene end by 5 bases; junction bases not matched to a gene: 3. CDR3 sequence: CASSLGTGGRDTQYF. The CDR3 region has the DNA TGTGCCAGCAGCTTGGGGACAGGGGGCAGAGATACGCAGTATTTT.

The rearrangement uses TRBV5-1 and TRBJ2-1; TRBD2 matches 10 bases. This CDR3 has 15 amino acids. V trimming: 3 bases; J trimming: 7 bases; junction bases outside the gene matches: 7. From germline, CDR1 is SGHRS and CDR2 YFSETQ. The CDR3 loop reads CASSSLAGVRNEQFF. CDR3 DNA sequence: TGCGCCAGCAGCTCGCTAGCGGGAGTGCGGAATGAGCAGTTCTTC.

The chain carries TRBV6-1 and TRBJ2-2; D remains unclear. Germline V lookup: CDR1 MNHNS, CDR2 SASEGT. The CDR3 loop spans 14 amino acids. The V and J ends lost 6 bases and 4 bases respectively, with 12 bases between them. DNA of the CDR3: TGTGCCAGCAGCCTAACTTGGGGCACCGGGGAGCTGTTTTTT. Its protein is CASSLTWGTGELFF.

This clonotype turned up a few times. This chain uses TRBV6-2 or TRBV6-3 with TRBJ2-7; D is unresolved. The germline gives CDR1 MNHEY, CDR2 SVGEGT. This CDR3 comprises 14 residues. Trimming removed 2 bases from V and 7 bases from J, with 15 bases in between. CDR3 in DNA: TGTGCCAGCAGTTACCCACGGCCAAGCCTAGAGCAGTACTTC. Protein sequence: CASSYPRPSLEQYF.

This clonotype was picked up a small number of times. The rearrangement uses TRBV7-9 and TRBJ1-1; TRBD1 might be the D (6 bases). CDR3 length equals 15 residues. Germline CDR1 SEHNR, CDR2 FQNEAQ (reference sequence). V lost 5 bases and J lost 4, with 17 bases in between. The CDR3 loop reads CASSLVGGRTTEAFF. For the CDR3, the DNA is TGTGCCAGCAGCCTAGTGGGGGGCCGAACCACTGAAGCTTTCTTT.

This clonotype was detected a few times. Here the CDR3 reads CASSLAPQGARGYTF. In DNA, the CDR3 is TGTGCCAGCAGCCTCGCCCCACAGGGGGCCCGGGGCTACACCTTC. The chain carries TRBV7-2 and TRBJ1-2; 9 bases match TRBD1. There are 15 residues in the CDR3. Germline V gives CDR1 SGHTA, CDR2 FQGNSA. The V and J ends lost 5 bases and 8 bases, in that order; junction bases with no gene match: 12. Supplemented by reference TRBV7-2 and TRBJ1-2, the full variable domain reads GAGVSQSPSNKVTEKGKDVELRCDPISGHTALYWYRQSLGQGLEFLIYFQGNSAPDKSGLPSDRFSAERTGGSVSTLTIQRTQQEDSAVYLCASSLAPQGARGYTFGSGTRLTVV.

This clonotype turned up a few times. The chain has TRBV20-1 and TRBJ2-7; D remains ambiguous. Germline CDR1 DFQATT, CDR2 SNEGSKA (reference sequence). V lost 3 bases to trimming and J lost 1 base, with 10 bases between them. The length of the CDR3 is 13 residues. The CDR3 region has the DNA TGCAGTGCTAGCCTTCCTATATCCTACGAGCAGTACTTC. Protein product: CSASLPISYEQYF.

This clonotype was seen repeatedly, ten times or more. CDR3 sequence reads: CASSSPEGGRAGPQETQYF. Here the CDR3 DNA reads TGTGCCAGCAGCTCCCCAGAAGGCGGGAGGGCCGGTCCCCAAGAGACCCAGTACTTC. This chain links TRBV7-6 with TRBJ2-5; TRBD2 matches 9 bases. Per the germline V gene, CDR1 is SGHVS and CDR2 is FNYEAQ. The ends lost 4 bases at V and 1 base at J; junction bases unmatched: 16. This CDR3 region has 19 residues.

The chain couples TRBV28 to TRBJ1-2; D possibly corresponds to TRBD1 (5 bases). This CDR3 comprises 14 residues. Germline V gene sequence: CDR1 MDHEN, CDR2 SYDVKM. Between the trimmed V and J ends, which lost 0 bases and 7 bases, there was a span of 12 bases. The CDR3 region is CASSLWREGAGYTF. The CDR3, as DNA: TGTGCCAGCAGTTTATGGAGGGAAGGGGCTGGCTACACCTTC.

The chain links TRBV27 to TRBJ2-7; tentatively, D is TRBD2 (5 bases). Trimming took 6 bases from V and 6 from J, leaving 12 bases between them. The CDR3 runs to 12 residues. The V gene's germline CDR1 is MNHEY and CDR2 SMNVEV (reference sequence). This CDR3 is CASSSREGEQYF. The CDR3 DNA sequence: TGTGCCAGCAGCTCCCGTGAGGGCGAGCAGTACTTC.

The chain links TRBV5-1 to TRBJ2-3; D assignment may be TRBD1 or TRBD2 (5 bases each). The length of the CDR3 is 14 residues. Germline V gives CDR1 SGHRS, CDR2 YFSETQ. Trimming took 4 bases from V and 5 from J, leaving 14 bases between them. CDR3 sequence: CASSRDAELDTQYF. CDR3 nucleotides: TGCGCCAGCAGCCGGGACGCGGAATTAGATACGCAGTATTTT.

This clonotype was detected only a few times. The chain carries TRBV7-2 and TRBJ2-7; the D gene is possibly TRBD2 (5 bases). Germline V gene data show CDR1 as SGHTA and CDR2 as FQGNSA. V was shortened by 4 bases and J by 6 bases, with 16 bases between the two germline ends. The length of the CDR3 is 14 residues. CDR3 sequence reads: CASSSYQMRAEQYF. In nucleotides, the CDR3 is TGTGCCAGCAGCTCCTATCAGATGAGGGCCGAGCAGTACTTC.

This clonotype was detected only once. It may be a read error: a sequence one base away is much more abundant. The V and J genes are TRBV28 and TRBJ1-2, with TRBD1 identical over 8 bases. The CDR3 consists of 12 residues. Trimming cost V 6 bases and J 6 bases; bases outside gene matches: 3. CDR1 and CDR2 (germline): MDHEN, SYDVKM. CDR3 sequence: CASSRTGHGYTF. The CDR3, as DNA: TGTGCCAGCAGCAGGACAGGGCATGGCTACACCTTC.

V is TRBV19 and J is TRBJ2-5, with D hard to call. The germline gives CDR1 LNHDA, CDR2 SQIVND (reference sequence). There are 15 residues in the CDR3. V was pared by 9 bases and J by 5 bases, with 22 bases between. CDR3 DNA: TGTGCCAGCAGATCCGGCCCCGCCTCATTGGAGACCCAGTACTTC. This sequence encodes CASRSGPASLETQYF. Based on the CDR3 plus reference TRBV19 and TRBJ2-5, the full variable domain is DGGITQSPKYLFRKEGQNVTLSCEQNLNHDAMYWYRQDPGQGLRLIYYSQIVNDFQKGDIAEGYSVSREKKESFPLTVTSAQKNPTAFYLCASRSGPASLETQYFGPGTRLLVL.

Concerning this clonotype itself: The junction and the germline gene differ at one end; a read error may be behind it. The rearrangement uses TRBV11-2 and TRBJ2-3, with unresolved D. The CDR3 has 15 residues. Per the germline V gene, CDR1 is SGHAT and CDR2 is FQNNGV. In nucleotides, the CDR3 is TGTGTCAGCAGCTTAGCTGGGTCTAGCACAGATACGCAGTATTTT. It specifies CVSSLAGSSTDTQYF.

This clonotype was observed a single time. The chain recombines TRBV27 with TRBJ2-3; 9 bases are shared with TRBD2. There are 14 residues in the CDR3. Germline lookup yields CDR1 MNHEY and CDR2 SMNVEV (reference sequence). With 8 bases clipped from V and 6 bases from J, the junction kept 9 bases outside the gene matches. The CDR3 DNA reads as TGTGCCAGCGTTGGGACTAGCCCCCCGGATACGCAGTATTTT. Amino acid sequence: CASVGTSPPDTQYF.

V and J are TRBV6-1 and TRBJ1-5; no clear D gene. This CDR3 region has 14 residues. The V end was cut by 2 bases, the J end by 5 bases, with 10 bases between. CDR1 and CDR2 from the germline V gene are MNHNS and SASEGT. CDR3: CASSELGRHQPQHF. CDR3 nucleotides: TGTGCCAGCAGTGAACTTGGGAGACATCAGCCCCAGCATTTT.

This chain links TRBV11-2 with TRBJ1-3, with 7 bases matching TRBD1. Germline V gene data show CDR1 as SGHAT and CDR2 as FQNNGV. This CDR3 is 15 amino acids long. With V trimmed by 5 bases and J by 0 bases, 4 bases remained unmatched. DNA of the CDR3: TGTGCCAGCAGCCCGTGGACAGGCTCTGGAAACACCATATATTTT. Translated: CASSPWTGSGNTIYF.

The chain links TRBV5-4 to TRBJ2-2, with D hard to call. The germline V gene has CDR1 SGHNT and CDR2 YYREEE (reference sequence). The V end was cut by 2 bases, the J end by 4 bases, with 12 bases between. This CDR3 has 15 residues. This chain's CDR3 is CASSLWGIGTGELFF. CDR3 bases: TGTGCCAGCAGCTTATGGGGAATAGGCACCGGGGAGCTGTTTTTT.